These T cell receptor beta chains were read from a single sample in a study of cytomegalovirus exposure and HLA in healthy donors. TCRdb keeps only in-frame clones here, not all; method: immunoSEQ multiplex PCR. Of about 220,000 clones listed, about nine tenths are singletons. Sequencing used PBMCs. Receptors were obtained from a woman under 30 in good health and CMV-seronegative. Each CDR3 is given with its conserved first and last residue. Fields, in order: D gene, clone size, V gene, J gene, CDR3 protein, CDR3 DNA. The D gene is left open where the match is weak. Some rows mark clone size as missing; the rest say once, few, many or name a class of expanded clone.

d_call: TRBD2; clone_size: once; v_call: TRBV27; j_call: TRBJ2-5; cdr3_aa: CASRRSHGGLAGDNVETQYF; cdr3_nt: TGTGCCAGCCGTCGATCCCATGGAGGACTAGCGGGGGACAACGTGGAGACCCAGTACTTC
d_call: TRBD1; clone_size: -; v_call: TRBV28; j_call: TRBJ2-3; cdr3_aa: CASSLSTGGRDTQYF; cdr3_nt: TGTGCCAGCAGCCTTTCCACAGGGGGCAGGGATACGCAGTATTTT
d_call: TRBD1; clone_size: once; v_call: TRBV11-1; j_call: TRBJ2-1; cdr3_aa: CASTQGQIYNEQFF; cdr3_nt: TGTGCCAGCACCCAGGGACAGATTTACAATGAGCAGTTCTTC
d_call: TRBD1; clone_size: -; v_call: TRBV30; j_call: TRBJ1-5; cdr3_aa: CAWSVLDYTQGRTQPQHF; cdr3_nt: TGTGCCTGGAGTGTACTGGACTATACACAGGGGCGGACTCAGCCCCAGCATTTT
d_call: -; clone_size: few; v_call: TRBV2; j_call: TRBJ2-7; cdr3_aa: CASSEFAGSSYEQYF; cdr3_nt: TGTGCCAGCAGTGAATTTGCGGGGAGCTCCTACGAGCAGTACTTC
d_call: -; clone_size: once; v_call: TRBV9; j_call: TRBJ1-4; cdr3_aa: CASSVDDSTSEKLFF; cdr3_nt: TGTGCCAGCAGCGTAGATGACAGCACTTCTGAAAAACTGTTTTTT
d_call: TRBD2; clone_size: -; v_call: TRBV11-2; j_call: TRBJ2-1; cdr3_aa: CASSVGLAANNEQFF; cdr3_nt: TGTGCCAGCAGCGTAGGACTAGCGGCCAACAATGAGCAGTTCTTC
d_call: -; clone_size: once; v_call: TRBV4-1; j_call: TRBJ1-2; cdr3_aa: CASSQELHSRRVNGYTF; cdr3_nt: TGCGCCAGCAGCCAAGAACTACATAGTAGGCGGGTTAATGGCTACACCTTC
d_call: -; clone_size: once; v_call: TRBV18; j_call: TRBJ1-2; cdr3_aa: CASSPSHQGTYTF; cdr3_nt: TGTGCCAGCTCACCATCTCATCAGGGGACCTACACCTTC
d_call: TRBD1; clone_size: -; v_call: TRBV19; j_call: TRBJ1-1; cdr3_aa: CASTTTGTGYGAFF; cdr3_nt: TGTGCCAGTACCACTACCGGGACAGGGTACGGAGCTTTCTTT
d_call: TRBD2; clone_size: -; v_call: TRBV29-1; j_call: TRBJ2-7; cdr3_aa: CSGLTASGSSYEQYF; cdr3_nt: TGCAGCGGACTCACCGCTAGCGGGAGCTCCTACGAGCAGTACTTC
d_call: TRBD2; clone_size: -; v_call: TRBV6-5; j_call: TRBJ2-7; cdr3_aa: CASSYSAGENYEQYF; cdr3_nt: TGTGCCAGCAGTTACTCGGCGGGAGAGAATTACGAGCAGTACTTC
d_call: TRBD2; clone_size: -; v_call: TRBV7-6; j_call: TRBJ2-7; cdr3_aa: CASSLRTSGRTSSYEQYF; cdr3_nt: TGTGCCAGCAGCTTACGGACTAGCGGGAGGACCTCCTCCTACGAGCAGTACTTC
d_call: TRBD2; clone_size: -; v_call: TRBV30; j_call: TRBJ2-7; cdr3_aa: CAWRVAGGNPYEQYF; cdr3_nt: TGTGCCTGGAGGGTAGCGGGAGGGAATCCTTACGAGCAGTACTTC
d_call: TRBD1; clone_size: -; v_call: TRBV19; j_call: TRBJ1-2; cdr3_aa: CASSNQGADYGYTF; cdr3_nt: TGTGCCAGTAGTAACCAGGGGGCTGACTATGGCTACACCTTC
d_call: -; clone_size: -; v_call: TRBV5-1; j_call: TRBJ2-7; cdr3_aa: CASRSLQSSYEQYF; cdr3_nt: TGCGCCAGCAGGTCCTTACAGAGCTCCTACGAGCAGTACTTC
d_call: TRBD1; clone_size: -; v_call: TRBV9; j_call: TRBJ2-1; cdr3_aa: CASSIDPYGTGLDNEQFF; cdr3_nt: TGTGCCAGCAGCATTGACCCGTATGGGACAGGGCTAGACAATGAGCAGTTCTTC
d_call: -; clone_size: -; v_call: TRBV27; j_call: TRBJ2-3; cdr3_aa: CASSLEGPRTDTQYF; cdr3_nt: TGTGCCAGCAGTTTGGAGGGTCCCCGAACAGATACGCAGTATTTT
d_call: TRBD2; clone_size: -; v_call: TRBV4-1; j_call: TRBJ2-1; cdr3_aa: CASSQLPGLAGGSTEQFF; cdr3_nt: TGCGCCAGCAGCCAGCTCCCGGGACTAGCGGGAGGTAGCACTGAGCAGTTCTTC
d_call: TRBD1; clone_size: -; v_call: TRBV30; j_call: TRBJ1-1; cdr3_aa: CAWRSVHRGLNTEAFF; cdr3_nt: TGTGCCTGGAGAAGTGTGCACAGGGGATTGAACACTGAAGCTTTCTTT
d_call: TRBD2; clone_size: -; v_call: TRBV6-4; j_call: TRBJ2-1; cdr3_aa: CASSRTGTSGTNEQFF; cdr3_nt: TGTGCCAGCAGTCGGACCGGGACTAGCGGGACCAATGAGCAGTTCTTC
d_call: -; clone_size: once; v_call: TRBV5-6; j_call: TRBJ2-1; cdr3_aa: CASSLGAGWGNEQFF; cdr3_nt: TGTGCCAGCAGCTTGGGGGCAGGGTGGGGAAATGAGCAGTTCTTC
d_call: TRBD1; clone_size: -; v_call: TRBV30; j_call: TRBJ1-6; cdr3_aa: CAWIADRGNSPLHF; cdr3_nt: TGTGCCTGGATCGCGGACAGGGGGAACTCACCCCTCCACTTT
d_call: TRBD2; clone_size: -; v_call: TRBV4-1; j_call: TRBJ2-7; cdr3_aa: CASSQEYGTSYEQYF; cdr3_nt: TGCGCCAGCAGCCAAGAGTATGGGACTAGCTACGAGCAGTACTTC
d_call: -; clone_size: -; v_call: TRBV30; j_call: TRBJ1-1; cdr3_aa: CAWTHGRSYVNTEAFF; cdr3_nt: TGTGCCTGGACCCACGGGAGATCCTATGTGAACACTGAAGCTTTCTTT
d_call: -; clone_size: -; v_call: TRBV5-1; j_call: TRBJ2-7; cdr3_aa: CASSPPPRDASNEQYF; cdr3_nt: TGCGCCAGCAGCCCACCCCCGAGGGATGCCTCGAACGAGCAGTACTTC
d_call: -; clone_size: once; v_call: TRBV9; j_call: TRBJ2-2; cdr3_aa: CASSTFSAGELFF; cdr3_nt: TGTGCCAGCAGCACTTTTAGCGCCGGGGAGCTGTTTTTT
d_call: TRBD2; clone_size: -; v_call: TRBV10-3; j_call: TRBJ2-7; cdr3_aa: CAISEPGGEQYF; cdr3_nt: TGTGCCATCAGTGAGCCGGGGGGCGAGCAGTACTTC
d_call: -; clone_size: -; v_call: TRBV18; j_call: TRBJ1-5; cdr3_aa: CASSPTGSAPQHF; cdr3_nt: TGTGCCAGCTCACCGACGGGGTCCGCGCCCCAGCATTTT